This T cell receptor beta chain emerged from a study of shared clonotypes between healthy human individuals. Study background: Per donor, three plates held CD4 naive cells, three held CD4 memory, two held CD8 naive and one held CD8 memory. General study findings and limits: Collection of samples was limited to blood; tissue repertoires likely differ.

Comment on this clone: Its antigen is not known.

Profiling relied on immunoSEQ multiplex PCR, and the TCRdb table lists in-frame clones only, not all of them. The data contain over a million clones, around 82% of them seen just once; the ten biggest clones take up under 0.65%. The V end was cut by 4 bases, the J end by 5 bases, with 12 bases between. Per germline, CDR1 SGHRS and CDR2 YFSETQ. This CDR3 region has 13 residues. All donors were Caucasian adults living in Nashville, Tennessee. A CD45RA+ naive subset and a CD45RA-negative memory subset were split from CD4+ cells. The TCR originated in a man aged 18 to 35 in good health. Some clones in this sample may be carry-over from other donors' samples. The sample taken for sequencing was memory CD4+ T cells from PBMCs. Subset of the sample: CD45RA-negative fraction. The J gene is TRBJ2-5, the V gene TRBV5-1; D is undetermined. CDR3 sequence: CASSPGPTETQYF. The CDR3 nucleotides are TGCGCCAGCAGCCCGGGCCCGACGGAGACCCAGTACTTC.